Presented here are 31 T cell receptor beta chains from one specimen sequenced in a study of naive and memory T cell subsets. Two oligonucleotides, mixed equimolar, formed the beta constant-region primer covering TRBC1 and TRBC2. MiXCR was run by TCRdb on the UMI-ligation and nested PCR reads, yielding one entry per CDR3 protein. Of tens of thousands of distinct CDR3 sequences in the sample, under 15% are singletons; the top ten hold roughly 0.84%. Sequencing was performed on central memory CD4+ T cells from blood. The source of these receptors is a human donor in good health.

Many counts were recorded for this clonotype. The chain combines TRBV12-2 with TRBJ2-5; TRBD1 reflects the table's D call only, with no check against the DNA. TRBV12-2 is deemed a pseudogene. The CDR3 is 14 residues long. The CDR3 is CASRLEPGGETQYF. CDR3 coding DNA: TGTGCAAGTCGCTTAGAGCCAGGGGGAGAGACCCAGTACTTC.

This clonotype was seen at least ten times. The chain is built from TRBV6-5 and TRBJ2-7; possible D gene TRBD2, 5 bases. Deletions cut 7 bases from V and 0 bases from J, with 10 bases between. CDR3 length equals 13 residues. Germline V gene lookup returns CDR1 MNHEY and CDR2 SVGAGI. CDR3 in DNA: TGTGCCAGCAATAAGCGGAACTCCTACGAGCAGTACTTC. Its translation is CASNKRNSYEQYF.

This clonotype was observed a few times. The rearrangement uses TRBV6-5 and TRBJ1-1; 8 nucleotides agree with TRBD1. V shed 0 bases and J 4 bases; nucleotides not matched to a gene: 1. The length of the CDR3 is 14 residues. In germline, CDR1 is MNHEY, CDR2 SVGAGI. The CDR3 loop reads CASSYSDRATEAFF. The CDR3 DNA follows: TGTGCCAGCAGTTACTCGGACAGGGCCACTGAAGCTTTCTTT.

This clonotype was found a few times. CDR3 DNA: TGTGCCAGCAGCTCAGAGGGATTACTCTGGAACAATGAGCAGTTCTTC. Its protein product is CASSSEGLLWNNEQFF. The J gene is TRBJ2-1, the V gene TRBV7-9, with D tentatively TRBD2 (5 bases). This CDR3 has 16 residues. Trimming stripped 4 bases from V and 5 bases from J, with 18 bases between. Germline V gene lookup returns CDR1 SEHNR and CDR2 FQNEAQ (reference sequence).

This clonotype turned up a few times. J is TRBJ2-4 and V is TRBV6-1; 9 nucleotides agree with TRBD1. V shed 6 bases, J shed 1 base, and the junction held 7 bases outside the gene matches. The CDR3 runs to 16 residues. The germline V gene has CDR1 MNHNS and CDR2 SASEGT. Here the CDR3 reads CASSLLGQGAKNIQYF. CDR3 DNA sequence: TGTGCCAGCAGCCTCCTAGGACAGGGGGCCAAAAACATTCAGTACTTC.

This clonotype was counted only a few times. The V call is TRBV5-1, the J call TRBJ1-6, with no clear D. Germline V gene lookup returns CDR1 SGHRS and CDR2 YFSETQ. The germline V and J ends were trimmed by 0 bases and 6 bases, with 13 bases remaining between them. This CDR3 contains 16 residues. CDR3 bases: TGCGCCAGCAGCTTGGCAGGAAGCCACACTAATTCACCCCTCCACTTT. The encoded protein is CASSLAGSHTNSPLHF.

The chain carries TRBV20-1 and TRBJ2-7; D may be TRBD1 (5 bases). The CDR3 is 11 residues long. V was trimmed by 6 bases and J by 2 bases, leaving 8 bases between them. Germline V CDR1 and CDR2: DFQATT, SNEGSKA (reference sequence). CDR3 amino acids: CSAPGTYEQYF. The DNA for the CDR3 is TGCAGTGCGCCAGGGACCTACGAGCAGTACTTC.

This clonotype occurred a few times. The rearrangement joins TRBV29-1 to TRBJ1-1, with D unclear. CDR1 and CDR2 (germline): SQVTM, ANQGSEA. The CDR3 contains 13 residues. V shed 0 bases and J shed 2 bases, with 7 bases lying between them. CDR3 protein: CSVEDTPNTEAFF. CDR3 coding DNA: TGCAGCGTTGAAGACACTCCTAACACTGAAGCTTTCTTT.

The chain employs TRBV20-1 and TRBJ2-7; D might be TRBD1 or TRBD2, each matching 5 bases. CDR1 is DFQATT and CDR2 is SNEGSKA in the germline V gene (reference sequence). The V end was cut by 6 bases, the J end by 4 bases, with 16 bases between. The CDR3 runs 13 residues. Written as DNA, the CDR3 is TGCAGTGCGGTAGGGGTCGGGGCTTACGAGCAGTACTTC. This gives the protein CSAVGVGAYEQYF.

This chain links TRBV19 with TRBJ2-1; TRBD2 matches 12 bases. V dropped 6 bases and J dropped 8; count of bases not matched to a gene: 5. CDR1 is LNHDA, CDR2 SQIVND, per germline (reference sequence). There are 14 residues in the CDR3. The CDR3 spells CASRTLAGGDEQFF. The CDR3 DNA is TGTGCCAGTAGGACACTAGCGGGAGGAGATGAGCAGTTCTTC.

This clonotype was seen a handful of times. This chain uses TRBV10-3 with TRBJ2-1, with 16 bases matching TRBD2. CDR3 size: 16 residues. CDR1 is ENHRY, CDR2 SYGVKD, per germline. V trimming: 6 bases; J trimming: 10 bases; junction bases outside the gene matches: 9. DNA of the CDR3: TGTGCCATCAGCCCGGGACTAGCGGGAGGGCCATTAGAGCAGTTCTTC. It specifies CAISPGLAGGPLEQFF.

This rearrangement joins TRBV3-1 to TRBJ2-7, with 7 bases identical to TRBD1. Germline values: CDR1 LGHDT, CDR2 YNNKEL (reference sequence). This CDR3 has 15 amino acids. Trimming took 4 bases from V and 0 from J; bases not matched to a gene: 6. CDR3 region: CASSPWTGSSYEQYF. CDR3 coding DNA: TGTGCCAGCAGCCCTTGGACAGGCAGCTCCTACGAGCAGTACTTC.

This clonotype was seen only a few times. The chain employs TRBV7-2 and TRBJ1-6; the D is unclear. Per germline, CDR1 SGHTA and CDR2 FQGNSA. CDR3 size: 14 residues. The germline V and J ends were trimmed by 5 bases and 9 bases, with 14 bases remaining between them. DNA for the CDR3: TGTGCCAGCAGCCTAACGGGGAGGACTTCACCCCTCCACTTT. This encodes CASSLTGRTSPLHF.

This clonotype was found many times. The chain's CDR3 is CASSFGGRAGETQYF. The CDR3 DNA reads as TGTGCCAGCAGCTTCGGCGGGAGGGCCGGCGAGACCCAGTACTTC. This rearrangement joins TRBV7-9 to TRBJ2-5; 9 nucleotides align to TRBD2. Per the germline V gene, CDR1 is SEHNR and CDR2 is FQNEAQ (reference sequence). Trimming cost V 3 bases and J 5 bases; bases outside gene matches: 7. This CDR3 has 15 amino acids.

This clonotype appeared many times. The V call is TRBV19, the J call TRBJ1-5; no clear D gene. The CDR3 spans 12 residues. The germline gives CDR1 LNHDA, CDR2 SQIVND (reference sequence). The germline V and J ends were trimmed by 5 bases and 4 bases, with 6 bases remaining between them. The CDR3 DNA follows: TGTGCCAGTAGTCCCCGAAATCAGCCCCAGCATTTT. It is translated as CASSPRNQPQHF. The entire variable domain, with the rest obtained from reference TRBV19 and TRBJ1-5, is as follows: DGGITQSPKYLFRKEGQNVTLSCEQNLNHDAMYWYRQDPGQGLRLIYYSQIVNDFQKGDIAEGYSVSREKKESFPLTVTSAQKNPTAFYLCASSPRNQPQHFGDGTRLSIL.

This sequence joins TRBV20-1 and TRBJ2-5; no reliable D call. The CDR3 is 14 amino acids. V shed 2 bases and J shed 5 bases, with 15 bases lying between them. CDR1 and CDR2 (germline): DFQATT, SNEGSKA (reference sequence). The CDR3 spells CSARRRLGRETQYF. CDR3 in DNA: TGCAGTGCTAGACGCCGTCTCGGACGGGAGACCCAGTACTTC.

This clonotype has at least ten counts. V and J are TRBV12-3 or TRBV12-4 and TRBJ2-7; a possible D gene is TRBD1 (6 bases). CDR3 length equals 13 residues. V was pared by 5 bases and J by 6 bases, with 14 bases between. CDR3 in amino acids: CASSGQGPLEQYF. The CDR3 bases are TGTGCCAGCAGTGGTCAGGGGCCCCTCGAGCAGTACTTC.

CDR3 nucleotide sequence: TGTGCCAGCAGCTTCCCCCTTCGAGGGAGGGCCCGGGCAGATACGCAGTATTTT. It translates to CASSFPLRGRARADTQYF. The rearrangement uses TRBV7-9 and TRBJ2-3; 7 bases fit TRBD2. Germline CDR1 SEHNR, CDR2 FQNEAQ (reference sequence). The CDR3 runs 18 residues. V lost 3 bases to trimming and J lost 4 bases; unmatched junction nucleotides: 16.

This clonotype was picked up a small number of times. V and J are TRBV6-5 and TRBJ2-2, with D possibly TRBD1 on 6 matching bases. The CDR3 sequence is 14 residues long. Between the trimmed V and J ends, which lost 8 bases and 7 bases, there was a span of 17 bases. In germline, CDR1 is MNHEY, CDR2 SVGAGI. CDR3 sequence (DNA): TGTGCCAGCGAGGGCAGGGGACGGGTCGGGGAGCTGTTTTTT. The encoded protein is CASEGRGRVGELFF.

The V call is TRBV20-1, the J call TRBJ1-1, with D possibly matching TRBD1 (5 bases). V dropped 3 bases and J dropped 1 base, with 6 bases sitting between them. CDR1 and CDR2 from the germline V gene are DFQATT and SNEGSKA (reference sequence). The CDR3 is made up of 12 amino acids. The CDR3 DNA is TGCAGTGCTAGGGACACGAACACTGAAGCTTTCTTT. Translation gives CSARDTNTEAFF.

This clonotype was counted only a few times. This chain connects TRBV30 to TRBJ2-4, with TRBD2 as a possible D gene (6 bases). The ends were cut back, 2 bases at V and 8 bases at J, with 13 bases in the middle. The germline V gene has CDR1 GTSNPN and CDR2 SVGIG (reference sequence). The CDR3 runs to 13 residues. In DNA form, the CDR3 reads TGTGCCTGGAGTCGCGGACCGGGGGACATTCAGTACTTC. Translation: CAWSRGPGDIQYF.

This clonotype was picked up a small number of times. The CDR3 bases are TGTGCCACCAGTGATTCCCGACAGGGGGTCACTGAAGCTTTCTTT. Its translation: CATSDSRQGVTEAFF. J is TRBJ1-1 and V is TRBV24-1; 9 nucleotides align to TRBD1. This CDR3 is built from 15 residues. J lost 4 bases, V lost 2 bases, and 4 bases had no gene match. Germline V gene lookup returns CDR1 KGHDR and CDR2 SFDVKD.

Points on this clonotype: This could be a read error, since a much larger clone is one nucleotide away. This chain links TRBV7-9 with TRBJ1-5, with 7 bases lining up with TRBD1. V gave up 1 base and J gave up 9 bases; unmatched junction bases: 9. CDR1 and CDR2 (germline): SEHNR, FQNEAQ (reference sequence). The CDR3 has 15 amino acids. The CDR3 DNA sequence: TGTGCCAGCAGCTTAGATACAGGGGTCGTTCGGCCCCAGCATTTT. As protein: CASSLDTGVVRPQHF. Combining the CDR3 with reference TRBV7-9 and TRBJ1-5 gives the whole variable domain DTGVSQNPRHKITKRGQNVTFRCDPISEHNRLYWYRQTLGQGPEFLTYFQNEAQLEKSRLLSDRFSAERPKGSFSTLEIQRTEQGDSAMYLCASSLDTGVVRPQHFGDGTRLSIL.

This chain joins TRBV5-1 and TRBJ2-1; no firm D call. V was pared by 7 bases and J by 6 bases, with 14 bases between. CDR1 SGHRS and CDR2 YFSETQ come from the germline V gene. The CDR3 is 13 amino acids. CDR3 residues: CASEGLVSNEQFF. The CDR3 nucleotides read TGCGCCAGCGAAGGGCTAGTAAGCAATGAGCAGTTCTTC.

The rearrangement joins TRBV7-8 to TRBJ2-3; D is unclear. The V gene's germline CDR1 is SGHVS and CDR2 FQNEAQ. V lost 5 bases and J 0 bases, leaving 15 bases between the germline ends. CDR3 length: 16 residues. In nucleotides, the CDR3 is TGTGCCAGCAGCCGCAATGTGGCGGCTAGCACAGATACGCAGTATTTT. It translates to CASSRNVAASTDTQYF.

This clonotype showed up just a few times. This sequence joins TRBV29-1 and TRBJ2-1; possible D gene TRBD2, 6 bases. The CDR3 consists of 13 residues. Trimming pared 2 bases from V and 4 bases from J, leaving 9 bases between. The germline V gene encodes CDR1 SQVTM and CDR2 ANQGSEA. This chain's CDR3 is CSVELGLYNEQFF. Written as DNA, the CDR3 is TGCAGCGTTGAATTGGGACTTTACAATGAGCAGTTCTTC.

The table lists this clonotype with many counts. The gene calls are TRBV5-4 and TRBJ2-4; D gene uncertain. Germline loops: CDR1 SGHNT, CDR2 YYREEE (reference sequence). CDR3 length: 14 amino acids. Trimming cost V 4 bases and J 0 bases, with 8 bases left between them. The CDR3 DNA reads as TGTGCCAGCAGCGTGTTTCTAGCCAAAAACATTCAGTACTTC. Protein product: CASSVFLAKNIQYF.

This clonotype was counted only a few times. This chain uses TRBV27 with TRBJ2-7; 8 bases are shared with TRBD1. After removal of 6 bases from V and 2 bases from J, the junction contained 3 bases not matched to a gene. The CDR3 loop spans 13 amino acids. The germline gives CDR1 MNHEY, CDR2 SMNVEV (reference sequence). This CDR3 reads CASRTGAAYEQYF. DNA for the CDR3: TGTGCCAGCAGGACAGGGGCGGCCTACGAGCAGTACTTC.

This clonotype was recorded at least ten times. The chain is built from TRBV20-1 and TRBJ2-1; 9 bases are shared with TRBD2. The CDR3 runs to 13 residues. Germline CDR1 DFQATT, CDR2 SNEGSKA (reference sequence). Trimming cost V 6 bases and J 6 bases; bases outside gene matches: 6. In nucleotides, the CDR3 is TGCAGTGCGATGGGACTAGCTGGCAATGAGCAGTTCTTC. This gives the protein CSAMGLAGNEQFF.

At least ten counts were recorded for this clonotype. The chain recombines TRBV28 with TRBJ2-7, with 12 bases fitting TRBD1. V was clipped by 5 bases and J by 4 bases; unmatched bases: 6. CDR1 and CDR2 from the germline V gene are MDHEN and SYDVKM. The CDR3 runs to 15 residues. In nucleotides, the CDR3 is TGTGCCAGCAGTCCGGGGACAGGGGGCGCATACGAGCAGTACTTC. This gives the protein CASSPGTGGAYEQYF.

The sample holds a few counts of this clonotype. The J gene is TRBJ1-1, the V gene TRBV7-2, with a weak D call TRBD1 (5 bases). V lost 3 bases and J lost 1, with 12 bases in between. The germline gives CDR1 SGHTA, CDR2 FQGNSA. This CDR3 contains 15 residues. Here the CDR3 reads CASSFTGVGNTEAFF. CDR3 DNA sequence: TGTGCCAGCAGCTTTACAGGCGTAGGGAACACTGAAGCTTTCTTT.